The present T cell receptor (beta chain) was sequenced within a study of CD8 T cell repertoires and HIV-1 epitope variants. About the research overall: Separate from the cultures, 1M uncultured T cells served as baseline.

Concerning this clone itself: Its matching antigen is unknown.

Whole-study results and caveats: Nine or ten antigen-specific TCR beta clonotypes were found; more than five seemed cross-reactive to variants.

The germline V gene encodes CDR1 SQVTM and CDR2 ANQGSEA. CDR3 size: 14 residues. Trimming removed 6 bases from V and 7 bases from J; junction bases left unmatched: 12. Sequencing of TCR beta CDR3 used immunoSEQ survey depth. The repertoire was sequenced with immunoSEQ multiplex PCR; TCRdb's copy has only in-frame clones and lacks some. The table has 2,500 to 3,000 clones, more than 60% seen once. This chain connects TRBV29-1 to TRBJ2-5; 9 bases align to TRBD2. Sequencing was performed on cultured CD8+ T cells derived from PBMCs. The sequence was collected from a male donor with HIV. As DNA, the CDR3 is TGCAGCGTCCGTTCTAGCGGGCGGGGGGGGACCCAGTACTTC. As protein: CSVRSSGRGGTQYF.